Presented here are 18 T cell receptor beta chains from one specimen sequenced in a study of control samples from healthy donors and cancer patients. Here immunoSEQ multiplex PCR was the method, and the copy in TCRdb shows in-frame clones only, minus some. Here the sample spans about 80,000 clones, about nine tenths being singletons. Sequences were obtained from blood. These TCRs come from a man aged 45-65 years in good health.

This chain uses TRBV6-5 with TRBJ1-6, with D maybe TRBD1 (6 bases). V was cut by 2 bases and J by 10 bases, with 15 bases left in between. CDR3 length equals 15 residues. Germline CDR1 reads MNHEY; CDR2 reads SVGAGI. CDR3 sequence reads: CASSYGGQGNSPLHF. CDR3 DNA: TGTGCCAGCAGTTACGGGGGGCAGGGAAACTCACCCCTCCACTTT.

V usage is TRBV10-2 and J usage is TRBJ2-4, with D uncertain. Germline V lookup: CDR1 WSHSY, CDR2 SAAADI. Trimming removed 4 bases from V and 2 bases from J, with 6 bases in between. The CDR3 covers 13 residues. The CDR3 spells CASSGGSKNIQYF. In DNA, the CDR3 is TGCGCCAGCAGTGGAGGATCCAAAAACATTCAGTACTTC.

The chain combines TRBV3-1 (or the pseudogene TRBV3-2) with TRBJ2-1, with 9 bases that match TRBD2. With 4 bases clipped from V and 5 bases from J, the junction kept 3 bases outside the gene matches. This CDR3 contains 14 residues. Germline CDR1 and CDR2: LGHDT and YNNKEL (reference sequence). The CDR3 region is CASSLTSGHNEQFF. CDR3 DNA sequence: TGTGCCAGCAGCCTGACTAGCGGTCACAATGAGCAGTTCTTC.

The gene calls are TRBV27 and TRBJ1-1; the D gene is possibly TRBD1 (5 bases). CDR1 is MNHEY and CDR2 is SMNVEV in the germline V gene (reference sequence). Trimming stripped 7 bases from V and 3 bases from J, with 15 bases between. CDR3 length equals 14 residues. The CDR3 reads CASIFWGSHTEAFF. The CDR3, as DNA: TGTGCCAGCATTTTTTGGGGGTCCCACACTGAAGCTTTCTTT.

The genes are TRBV19 and TRBJ1-5; TRBD1 matches 8 bases. Unmatched junction bases numbered 3, after V lost 5 bases and J lost 3 bases. Germline V gene data show CDR1 as LNHDA and CDR2 as SQIVND (reference sequence). CDR3 size: 14 residues. This chain's CDR3 is CASSLTGANQPQHF. The DNA of the CDR3 is TGTGCCAGTAGTCTGACAGGGGCCAATCAGCCCCAGCATTTT.

The V call is TRBV5-1, the J call TRBJ2-7; D call uncertain. CDR1 SGHRS and CDR2 YFSETQ come from the germline V gene. Trimming cost V 5 bases and J 4 bases, with 16 bases left between them. CDR3 size: 14 residues. CDR3 sequence reads: CASSPLSHSYEQYF. In DNA, the CDR3 is TGCGCCAGCAGTCCTCTTTCACATTCTTACGAGCAGTACTTC.

The chain is built from TRBV18 and TRBJ1-5, with D maybe TRBD1 (5 bases). Trimming took 2 bases from V and 9 from J, leaving 14 bases between them. CDR3 length: 14 residues. Germline CDR1 reads KGHSH; CDR2 reads LQKENI. The CDR3: CASSPSTDPSPQHF. The CDR3 DNA follows: TGTGCCAGCTCACCATCGACAGATCCCTCGCCCCAGCATTTT.

Only one count was recorded for this clone. V usage is TRBV6-1 and J usage is TRBJ1-6; 9 bases line up with TRBD1. Germline V gene lookup returns CDR1 MNHNS and CDR2 SASEGT. CDR3 length: 15 amino acids. V lost 2 bases to trimming and J lost 10 bases; unmatched junction nucleotides: 6. CDR3 protein: CASSEIGTGQSPLHF. In DNA, the CDR3 is TGTGCCAGCAGTGAAATTGGGACAGGGCAATCACCCCTCCACTTT.

This clone is a singleton in its sample. V and J are TRBV19 and TRBJ1-5, with D unclear. Trimming left V 5 bases short and J 4 bases short, with 9 bases between. This CDR3 is 13 amino acids long. Germline CDR1 reads LNHDA; CDR2 reads SQIVND (reference sequence). The CDR3, as DNA: TGTGCCAGTAGTTGGTCGGATAATCAGCCCCAGCATTTT. Its translation: CASSWSDNQPQHF.

V is TRBV5-4 and J is TRBJ1-4; 7 nucleotides agree with TRBD1. Trimming at V came to 3 bases and at J to 11 bases, leaving 16 bases not matched to a gene. This CDR3 contains 16 residues. Per the germline V gene, CDR1 is SGHNT and CDR2 is YYREEE (reference sequence). The CDR3 is CASSSGGDSPPWKLFF. Here the CDR3 DNA reads TGTGCCAGCAGCTCGGGGGGGGACAGTCCCCCTTGGAAACTGTTTTTT.

The chain uses TRBV29-1 and TRBJ1-2; D perhaps matches TRBD1 (6 bases). The CDR3 is 15 residues long. V lost 4 bases and J lost 4, with 19 bases in between. The V gene's germline CDR1 is SQVTM and CDR2 ANQGSEA. CDR3 sequence reads: CSVVPASRGTYGYTF. The CDR3 nucleotides read TGCAGCGTTGTCCCCGCCAGCAGGGGAACCTATGGCTACACCTTC.

The chain combines TRBV7-2 with TRBJ1-2; D gene uncertain. V lost 1 base to trimming and J lost 7 bases, with 7 bases between them. Germline values: CDR1 SGHTA, CDR2 FQGNSA. CDR3 size: 12 residues. In nucleotides, the CDR3 is TGTGCCAGCAGCTTAGAGGTCGGTGGCTACACCTTC. It is translated as CASSLEVGGYTF.

The chain carries TRBV5-1 and TRBJ2-7; no clear D gene. The ends were cut back, 4 bases at V and 7 bases at J, with 18 bases in the middle. This CDR3 is built from 14 residues. Germline assignment: CDR1 SGHRS and CDR2 YFSETQ. The CDR3 region has the DNA TGCGCCAGCAGCACCCAACTCCCAGGAGTGGAGCAGTACTTC. Protein sequence: CASSTQLPGVEQYF. The full variable domain, in which reference TRBV5-1 and TRBJ2-7 provide the parts outside the CDR3, is KAGVTQTPRYLIKTRGQQVTLSCSPISGHRSVSWYQQTPGQGLQFLFEYFSETQRNKGNFPGRFSGRQFSNSRSEMNVSTLELGDSALYLCASSTQLPGVEQYFGPGTRLTVT.

The chain couples TRBV6-1 to TRBJ2-7; D not resolved. Trimming removed 2 bases from V and 4 bases from J, with 3 bases in between. Germline V gene lookup returns CDR1 MNHNS and CDR2 SASEGT. This CDR3 region has 11 residues. In DNA, the CDR3 is TGTGCCAGCAGTGAAAGGTACGAGCAGTACTTC. This translates into CASSERYEQYF.

In the case of this clone: The junction differs from germline at one of its ends, possibly a read error. The J gene is TRBJ1-2, the V gene TRBV10-1; D not certain. The CDR3 contains 12 residues. Per the germline V gene, CDR1 is WNHNN and CDR2 is SYGVQD (reference sequence). The CDR3 loop reads CASRGGPSRVNF. The CDR3 nucleotides read TGCGCCAGCAGGGGTGGGCCGAGCCGAGTCAACTTC.

The V and J genes are TRBV13 and TRBJ1-1; 9 nucleotides agree with TRBD1. CDR1 is PRHDT, CDR2 FYEKMQ, per germline (reference sequence). The CDR3 is 14 amino acids. The junction had 4 bases not matched to a gene; V was cut back by 5 bases and J by 3 bases. The CDR3 coding sequence is TGTGCCAGCAGCCAAGGACAGGGGTACACTGAAGCTTTCTTT. The encoded protein is CASSQGQGYTEAFF.

The rearrangement uses TRBV9 and TRBJ2-2; D remains unclear. The CDR3 covers 15 residues. CDR1 and CDR2 from the germline V gene are SGDLS and YYNGEE. Trimming removed 4 bases at V and 8 bases at J, with 18 bases between. This CDR3 reads CASSLRPGLMGELFF. In nucleotides, the CDR3 is TGTGCCAGCAGCCTCCGCCCGGGCCTTATGGGGGAGCTGTTTTTT.

The CDR3 nucleotides read TGTGCCAGCAGTTTTGACCGCGGCACTGAAGCTTTCTTT. This codes for CASSFDRGTEAFF. The chain carries TRBV12-3 or TRBV12-4 and TRBJ1-1; no reliable D call. The CDR3 has 13 amino acids. Trimming removed 3 bases from V and 4 bases from J, with 9 bases in between.